The 18 T cell receptor beta chains below all came from one sample that was sequenced in a study of blood T cell repertoires in COVID-19 (dated by TCRdb to the early 2020s). The library was built by means of the immunoSEQ multiplex PCR assay. Here the immuneACCESS table is served through TCRdb, limited to in-frame sequences with V and J called. Missing clones are a known gap in these copies; in checked studies unresolved V genes cover under half, and the rest lacks a known reason. Here the sample has 160,000 or so clones; about 90% occur a single time. Together, the top ten hold 0.95% to 1.5% of the sample. Specimen: PBMCs or T cells enriched from blood (not recorded which). These receptors were collected from a human donor with acute COVID-19. The donor label of this sample is uncertain.

The chain uses TRBV5-4 and TRBJ2-1; 9 bases align to TRBD2. CDR3 length equals 15 residues. CDR1 SGHNT and CDR2 YYREEE come from the germline V gene (reference sequence). V lost 2 bases and J lost 3; bases outside the gene matches: 3. The CDR3 protein is CASSFSGGRYNEQFF. The DNA for the CDR3 is TGTGCCAGCAGCTTTAGCGGGGGTCGCTACAATGAGCAGTTCTTC.

The CDR3 protein is CAWRIRRTQGGYTF. CDR3 in DNA: TGTGCCTGGAGGATTCGGCGGACCCAGGGGGGCTACACCTTC. The genes are TRBV30 and TRBJ1-2; weak D call: TRBD1 (6 bases). Germline V CDR1 and CDR2: GTSNPN, SVGIG (reference sequence). This CDR3 spans 14 amino acids. The V gene lost 3 bases and the J gene lost 8 bases, with 19 bases spanning the gap.

Only one count was recorded for this clone. Other DNA sequences in this sample translate to the same CDR3. This sequence joins TRBV5-4 and TRBJ1-2; D may be TRBD1 (6 bases). CDR3 length: 14 amino acids. The V gene lost 0 bases and the J gene lost 4 bases, with 10 bases spanning the gap. The germline V gene has CDR1 SGHNT and CDR2 YYREEE (reference sequence). The CDR3 coding sequence is TGTGCCAGCAGCTTGGACAGGGTTAGCTATGGCTACACCTTC. Translating it yields CASSLDRVSYGYTF.

CDR3 amino acids: CASSEQTGPSNEQFF. The DNA for the CDR3 is TGTGCCAGCAGTGAACAAACAGGGCCAAGCAATGAGCAGTTCTTC. The genes are TRBV6-4 and TRBJ2-1; tentative D call: TRBD1 (6 bases). The CDR3 is 15 residues long. Trimming cost V 3 bases and J 6 bases, with 15 bases left between them. CDR1 is MRHNA, CDR2 SNTAGT, per germline.

The rearrangement joins TRBV2 to TRBJ1-6, with 10 bases aligning to TRBD1. With V trimmed by 6 bases and J by 10 bases, 6 bases remained unmatched. The CDR3 is 14 residues long. In germline, CDR1 is SNHLY, CDR2 FYNNEI. The CDR3 DNA reads as TGTGCCAGCAGCCGGGACAGGGGAGGATCACCCCTCCACTTT. Amino acids: CASSRDRGGSPLHF.

J is TRBJ2-7 and V is TRBV6-5, with 8 nucleotides matching TRBD1. CDR1 is MNHEY and CDR2 is SVGAGI in the germline V gene. V trimming: 7 bases; J trimming: 2 bases; junction bases outside the gene matches: 7. The CDR3 is 14 amino acids. The CDR3 DNA sequence: TGTGCCAGCACTAGGACAGGGACTCCCTACGAGCAGTACTTC. This gives the protein CASTRTGTPYEQYF.

The chain carries TRBV5-4 and TRBJ2-7; D is uncertain. The CDR3 totals 12 residues. Germline loops: CDR1 SGHNT, CDR2 YYREEE (reference sequence). Trimming cost V 1 base and J 5 bases, with 7 bases left between them. CDR3 coding DNA: TGTGCCAGCAGCTTGAGGAGCGACGAGCAGTACTTC. This sequence encodes CASSLRSDEQYF.

Written as DNA, the CDR3 is TGTGCCAGCAGCCCCGAGGGTCTTCCCAGGACTGAAGCTTTCTTT. It is translated as CASSPEGLPRTEAFF. The rearrangement uses TRBV7-9 and TRBJ1-1; no reliable D call. V was cut by 5 bases and J by 5 bases, with 18 bases left in between. There are 15 residues in the CDR3. Per the germline V gene, CDR1 is SEHNR and CDR2 is FQNEAQ (reference sequence).

The J gene is TRBJ2-2, the V gene TRBV30; tentatively, D is TRBD1 (7 bases). CDR3 length equals 15 residues. The germline V gene encodes CDR1 GTSNPN and CDR2 SVGIG (reference sequence). V was trimmed by 4 bases and J by 2 bases, leaving 14 bases between them. The CDR3 sequence is CAWKEGQRNTGELFF. CDR3 coding DNA: TGTGCCTGGAAGGAGGGACAGAGAAACACCGGGGAGCTGTTTTTT.

V is TRBV29-1 and J is TRBJ2-3; 11 bases map to TRBD2. CDR3 length equals 14 residues. Germline V gene data show CDR1 as SQVTM and CDR2 as ANQGSEA. V lost 7 bases and J lost 6; bases outside the gene matches: 9. The chain's CDR3 is CSAYRLAGSDTQYF. The CDR3 nucleotides read TGCAGCGCCTACAGACTAGCGGGGTCGGATACGCAGTATTTT.

The V and J genes are TRBV7-6 and TRBJ1-5; no clear D. The CDR3 totals 15 residues. Trimming removed 1 base at V and 3 bases at J, with 10 bases between. Germline V gene data show CDR1 as SGHVS and CDR2 as FNYEAQ. The CDR3 protein is CASSLGVGANQPQHF. The CDR3 region has the DNA TGTGCCAGCAGCTTAGGGGTAGGAGCCAATCAGCCCCAGCATTTT.

The chain is built from TRBV18 and TRBJ2-1, with D perhaps TRBD2 (5 bases). In germline, CDR1 is KGHSH, CDR2 LQKENI. Trimming took off 7 bases at V and 5 bases at J, with 18 bases between the two ends. The CDR3 runs 15 residues. The CDR3: CASLLSSPGDNEQFF. CDR3 DNA: TGTGCCAGCTTACTAAGTAGCCCCGGGGACAATGAGCAGTTCTTC.

The chain links TRBV27 to TRBJ2-1; 9 bases are shared with TRBD2. Germline V CDR1 and CDR2: MNHEY, SMNVEV (reference sequence). The V and J ends lost 7 bases and 3 bases, in that order; junction bases with no gene match: 7. This CDR3 spans 15 amino acids. The CDR3 nucleotides read TGTGCCAGCAAATGGAGCGGGGGGTACTACAATGAGCAGTTCTTC. Translated, it gives CASKWSGGYYNEQFF.

The chain has TRBV9 and TRBJ2-7; the D gene is possibly TRBD1 (5 bases). The ends were cut back, 0 bases at V and 2 bases at J, with 9 bases in the middle. CDR1 and CDR2 from the germline V gene are SGDLS and YYNGEE. CDR3 length: 14 residues. The CDR3: CASSVDGAAYEQYF. CDR3 DNA: TGTGCCAGCAGCGTAGATGGGGCAGCCTACGAGCAGTACTTC.

The V gene is TRBV27, the J gene TRBJ1-2; D might be TRBD1 (6 bases). Deletions cut 3 bases from V and 8 bases from J, with 16 bases between. This CDR3 has 14 amino acids. The V gene's germline CDR1 is MNHEY and CDR2 SMNVEV (reference sequence). In DNA form, the CDR3 reads TGTGCCAGCAGTTTCCAAGGACAGTATCACGGCTACACCTTC. It codes for CASSFQGQYHGYTF.

This rearrangement joins TRBV7-2 to TRBJ1-6, with D tentatively TRBD1 (6 bases). This CDR3 spans 18 amino acids. Trimming removed 6 bases at V and 0 bases at J, with 18 bases between. Germline V gene data show CDR1 as SGHTA and CDR2 as FQGNSA. As DNA, the CDR3 is TGTGCCAGCAGTCCCTTCGCCAGGGGAAGCTCCTATAATTCACCCCTCCACTTT. It translates to CASSPFARGSSYNSPLHF.

This chain joins TRBV5-4 and TRBJ2-2, with D perhaps TRBD2 (5 bases). The CDR3 length is 15 residues. Germline V gives CDR1 SGHNT, CDR2 YYREEE (reference sequence). The V end lost 3 bases, the J end lost 4 bases, and 13 bases lay between the germline ends. In DNA, the CDR3 is TGTGCCAGCAGCTCCGGAGGAGAAGTCACCGGGGAGCTGTTTTTT. Amino acids: CASSSGGEVTGELFF.

This chain uses TRBV30 with TRBJ1-3; TRBD1 might be the D (5 bases). From germline, CDR1 is GTSNPN and CDR2 SVGIG (reference sequence). CDR3 length: 14 residues. V lost 7 bases and J 0 bases, leaving 13 bases between the germline ends. CDR3 DNA sequence: TGTGCCTCCTCCCGGGGGACCTCTGGAAACACCATATATTTT. Translation gives CASSRGTSGNTIYF.